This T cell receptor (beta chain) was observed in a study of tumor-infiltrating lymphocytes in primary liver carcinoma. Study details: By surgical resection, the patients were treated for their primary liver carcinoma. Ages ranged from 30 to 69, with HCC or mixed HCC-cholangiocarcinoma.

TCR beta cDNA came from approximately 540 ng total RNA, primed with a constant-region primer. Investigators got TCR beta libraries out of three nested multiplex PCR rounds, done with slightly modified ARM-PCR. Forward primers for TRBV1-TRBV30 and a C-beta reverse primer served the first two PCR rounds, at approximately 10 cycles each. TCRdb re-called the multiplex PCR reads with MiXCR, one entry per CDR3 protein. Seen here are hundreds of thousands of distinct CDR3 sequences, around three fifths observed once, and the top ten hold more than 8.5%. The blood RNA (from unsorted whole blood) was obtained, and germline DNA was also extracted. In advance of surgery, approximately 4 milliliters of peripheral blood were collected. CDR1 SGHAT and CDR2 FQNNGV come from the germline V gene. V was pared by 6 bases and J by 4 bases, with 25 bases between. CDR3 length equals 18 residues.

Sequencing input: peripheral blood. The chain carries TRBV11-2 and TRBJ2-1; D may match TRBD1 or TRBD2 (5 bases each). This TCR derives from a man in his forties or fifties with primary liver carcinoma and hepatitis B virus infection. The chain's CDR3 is CASRTDGASWGFYNEQFF. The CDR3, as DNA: TGTGCCAGCAGGACGGATGGGGCTAGCTGGGGGTTTTACAATGAGCAGTTCTTC.